This section outlines one TCR beta chain sequence together with its context. Its cognate antigen is unknown. Profiled with immunoSEQ multiplex PCR; TCRdb holds only in-frame clones, not every one. In the table there are tens of thousands of clones, roughly 76% of which are singletons. There are 14 residues in the CDR3. The V and J ends lost 6 bases and 5 bases respectively, with 17 bases between them. Germline lookup yields CDR1 SGHRS and CDR2 YFSETQ. The ViraFEST assay expanded antigen-specific CD4+ T cells with viral peptide pools before sequencing. On roughly day 10 of culture, CD4+ T cells were separated out. A density of fewer than 2.5 million PBMC per well was used; these cells were cultured with about 10 IU/ml IL-2 and about 10 ug/ml peptides. The sample belongs to a study of vaccination effects on CD4 cells after COVID-19.

Sequenced material: CD4+ T cells from PBMCs cultured with HCoV-229E spike peptides, taken before COVID-19 vaccination. The chain links TRBV5-1 to TRBJ2-5, with D tentatively TRBD1 (6 bases). This receptor was identified in a human donor who received a COVID-19 vaccine. CDR3 DNA sequence: TGCGCCAGCACCCCCAGGGGCGGGCGGGAGACCCAGTACTTC. Residues: CASTPRGGRETQYF.